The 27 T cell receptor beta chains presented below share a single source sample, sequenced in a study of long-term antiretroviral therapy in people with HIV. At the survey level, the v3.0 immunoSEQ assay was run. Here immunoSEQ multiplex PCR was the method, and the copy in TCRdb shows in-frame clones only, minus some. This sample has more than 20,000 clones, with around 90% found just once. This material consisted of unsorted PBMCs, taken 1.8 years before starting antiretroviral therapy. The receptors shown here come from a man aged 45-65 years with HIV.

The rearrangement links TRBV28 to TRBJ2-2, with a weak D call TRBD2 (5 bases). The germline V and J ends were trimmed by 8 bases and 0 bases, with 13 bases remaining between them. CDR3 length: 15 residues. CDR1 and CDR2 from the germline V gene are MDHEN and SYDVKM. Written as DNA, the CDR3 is TGTGCCAGCGGGTCTGCGGGTACGAACACCGGGGAGCTGTTTTTT. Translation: CASGSAGTNTGELFF. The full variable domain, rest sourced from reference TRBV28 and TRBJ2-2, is DVKVTQSSRYLVKRTGEKVFLECVQDMDHENMFWYRQDPGLGLRLIYFSYDVKMKEKGDIPEGYSVSREKKERFSLILESASTNQTSMYLCASGSAGTNTGELFFGEGSRLTVL.

The DNA for the CDR3 is TGTGCCTGGGGGGGGGACGGGGACATTCAGTACTTC. The encoded protein is CAWGGDGDIQYF. J is TRBJ2-4 and V is TRBV30, with 7 bases identical to TRBD2. Germline V gene sequence: CDR1 GTSNPN, CDR2 SVGIG (reference sequence). V gave up 5 bases and J gave up 8 bases; unmatched junction bases: 6. This CDR3 region has 12 residues.

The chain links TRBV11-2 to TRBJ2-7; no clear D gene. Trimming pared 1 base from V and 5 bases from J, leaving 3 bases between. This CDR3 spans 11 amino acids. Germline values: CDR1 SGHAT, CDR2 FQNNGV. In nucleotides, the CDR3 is TGTGCCAGCAGCTTAGCCCACGAGCAGTACTTC. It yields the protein CASSLAHEQYF.

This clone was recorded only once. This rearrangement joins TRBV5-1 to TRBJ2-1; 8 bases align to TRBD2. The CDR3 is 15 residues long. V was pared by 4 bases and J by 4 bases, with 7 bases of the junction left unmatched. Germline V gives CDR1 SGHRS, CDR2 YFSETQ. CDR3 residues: CASSTSGGGYNEQFF. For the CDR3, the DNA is TGCGCCAGCAGCACGAGCGGGGGAGGGTACAATGAGCAGTTCTTC.

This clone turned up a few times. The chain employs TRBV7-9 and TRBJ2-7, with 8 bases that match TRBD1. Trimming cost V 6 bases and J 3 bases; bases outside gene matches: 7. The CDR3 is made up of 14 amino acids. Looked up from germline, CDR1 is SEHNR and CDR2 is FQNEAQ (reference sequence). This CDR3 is CASRPTGVSYEQYF. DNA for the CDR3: TGTGCCAGCAGGCCGACAGGGGTAAGCTACGAGCAGTACTTC.

CDR3 sequence: CASSLVRGDTEAFF. CDR3 DNA sequence: TGTGCCAGCAGCTTAGTGCGGGGGGACACTGAAGCTTTCTTT. The chain is built from TRBV7-2 and TRBJ1-1; tentatively, D is TRBD1 (5 bases). V was trimmed by 1 base and J by 3 bases, leaving 9 bases between them. This CDR3 is 14 amino acids long. The germline V gene has CDR1 SGHTA and CDR2 FQGNSA.

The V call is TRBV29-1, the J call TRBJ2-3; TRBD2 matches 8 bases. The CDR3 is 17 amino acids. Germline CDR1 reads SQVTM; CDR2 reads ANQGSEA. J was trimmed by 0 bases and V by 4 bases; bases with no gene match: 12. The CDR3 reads CSVAPPGRALSTDTQYF. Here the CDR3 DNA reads TGCAGCGTTGCCCCCCCCGGGAGGGCCCTTAGCACAGATACGCAGTATTTT.

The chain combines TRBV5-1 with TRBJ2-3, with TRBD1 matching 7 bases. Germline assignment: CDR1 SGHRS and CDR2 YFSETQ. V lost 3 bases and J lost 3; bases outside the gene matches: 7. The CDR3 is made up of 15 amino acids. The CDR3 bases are TGCGCCAGCAGCTCCCGTGAGACAGGGACAGATACGCAGTATTTT. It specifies CASSSRETGTDTQYF.

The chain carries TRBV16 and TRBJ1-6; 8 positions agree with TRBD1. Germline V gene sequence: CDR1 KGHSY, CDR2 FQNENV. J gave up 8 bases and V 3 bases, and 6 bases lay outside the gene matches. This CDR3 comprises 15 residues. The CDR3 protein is CASSQRDRSYSPLHF. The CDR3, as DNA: TGTGCCAGCAGCCAGAGGGACAGGTCCTATTCACCCCTCCACTTT.

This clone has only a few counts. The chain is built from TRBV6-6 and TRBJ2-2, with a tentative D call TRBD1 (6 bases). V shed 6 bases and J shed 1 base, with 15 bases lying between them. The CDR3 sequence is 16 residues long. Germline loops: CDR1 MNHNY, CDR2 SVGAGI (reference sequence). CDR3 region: CASSPGQQLNTGELFF. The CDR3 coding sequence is TGTGCCAGCAGCCCGGGACAACAATTGAACACCGGGGAGCTGTTTTTT.

In DNA form, the CDR3 reads TGTGCCATCAGTCGCACGATCAGGGACTATGGCTACACCTTC. The encoded protein is CAISRTIRDYGYTF. The chain employs TRBV10-3 and TRBJ1-2, with D perhaps matching TRBD1 (5 bases). This CDR3 has 14 residues. V was shortened by 5 bases and J by 3 bases, with 13 bases between the two germline ends. Germline-derived CDR1 and CDR2 are ENHRY and SYGVKD.

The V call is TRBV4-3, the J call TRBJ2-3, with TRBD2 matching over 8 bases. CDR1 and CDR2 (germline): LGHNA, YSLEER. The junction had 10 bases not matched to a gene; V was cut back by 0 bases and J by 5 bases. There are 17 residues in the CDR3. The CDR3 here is CASSQELRGATQDTQYF. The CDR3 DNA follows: TGCGCCAGCAGCCAAGAATTGCGGGGGGCTACACAAGATACGCAGTATTTT.

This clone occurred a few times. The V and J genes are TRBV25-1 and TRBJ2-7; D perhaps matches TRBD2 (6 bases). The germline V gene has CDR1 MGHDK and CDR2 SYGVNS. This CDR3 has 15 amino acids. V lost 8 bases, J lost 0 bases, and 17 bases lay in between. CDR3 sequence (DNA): TGTGCCAGCCCCCACCGCGGGGTCCCCTCCTACGAGCAGTACTTC. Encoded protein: CASPHRGVPSYEQYF.

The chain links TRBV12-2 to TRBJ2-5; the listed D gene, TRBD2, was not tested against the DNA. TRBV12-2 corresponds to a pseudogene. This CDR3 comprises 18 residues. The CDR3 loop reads CASRFLPLAGGTKETQYF. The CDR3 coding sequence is TGTGCAAGTCGCTTCCTCCCGCTGGCGGGAGGTACCAAAGAGACCCAGTACTTC.

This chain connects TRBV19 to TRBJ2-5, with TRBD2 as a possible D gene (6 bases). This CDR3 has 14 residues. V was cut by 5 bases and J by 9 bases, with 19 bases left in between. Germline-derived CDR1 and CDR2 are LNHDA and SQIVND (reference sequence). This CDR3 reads CASSGRGGLGSQYF. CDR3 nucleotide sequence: TGTGCCAGTAGTGGGCGGGGCGGTTTGGGGTCCCAGTACTTC.

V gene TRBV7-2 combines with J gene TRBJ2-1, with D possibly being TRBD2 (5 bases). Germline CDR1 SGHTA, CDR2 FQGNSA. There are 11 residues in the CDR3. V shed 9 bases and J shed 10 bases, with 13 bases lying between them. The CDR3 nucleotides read TGTGCCAGTACCCAGCGGCAGGAGCAGTTCTTC. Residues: CASTQRQEQFF.

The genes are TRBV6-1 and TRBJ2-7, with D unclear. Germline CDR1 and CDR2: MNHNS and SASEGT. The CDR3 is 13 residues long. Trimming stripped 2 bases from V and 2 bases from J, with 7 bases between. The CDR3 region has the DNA TGTGCCAGCAGTGAACGGCAGACCTACGAGCAGTACTTC. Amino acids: CASSERQTYEQYF.

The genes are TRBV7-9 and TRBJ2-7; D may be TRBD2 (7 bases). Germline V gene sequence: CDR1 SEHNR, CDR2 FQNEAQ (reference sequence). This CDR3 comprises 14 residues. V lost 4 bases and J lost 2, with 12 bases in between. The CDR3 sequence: CASSSRGPTYEQYF. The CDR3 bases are TGTGCCAGCAGCTCGCGGGGGCCAACCTACGAGCAGTACTTC.

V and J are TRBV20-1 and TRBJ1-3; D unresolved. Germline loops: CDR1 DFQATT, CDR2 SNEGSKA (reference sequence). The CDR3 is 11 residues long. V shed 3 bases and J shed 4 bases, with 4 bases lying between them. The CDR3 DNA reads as TGCAGTGCTAGTCGGGGAAACACCATATATTTT. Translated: CSASRGNTIYF.

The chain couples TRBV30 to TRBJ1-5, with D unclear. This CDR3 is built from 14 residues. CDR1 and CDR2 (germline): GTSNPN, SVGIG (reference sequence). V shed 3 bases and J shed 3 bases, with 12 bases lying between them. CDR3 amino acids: CAWSDQQPNQPQHF. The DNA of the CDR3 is TGTGCCTGGAGCGACCAGCAGCCCAATCAGCCCCAGCATTTT.

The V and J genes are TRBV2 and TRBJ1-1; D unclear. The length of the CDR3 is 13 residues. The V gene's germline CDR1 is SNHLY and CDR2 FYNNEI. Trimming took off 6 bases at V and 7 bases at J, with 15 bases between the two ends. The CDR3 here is CASRMERDSEAFF. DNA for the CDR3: TGTGCCAGCAGGATGGAGCGGGATAGTGAAGCTTTCTTT. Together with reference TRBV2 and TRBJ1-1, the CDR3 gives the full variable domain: EPEVTQTPSHQVTQMGQEVILRCVPISNHLYFYWYRQILGQKVEFLVSFYNNEISEKSEIFDDQFSVERPDGSNFTLKIRSTKLEDSAMYFCASRMERDSEAFFGQGTRLTVV.

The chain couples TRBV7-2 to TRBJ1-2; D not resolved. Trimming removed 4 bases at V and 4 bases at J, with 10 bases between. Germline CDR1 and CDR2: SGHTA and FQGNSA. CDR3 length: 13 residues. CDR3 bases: TGTGCCAGCAGCTACGGAGAACCCTATGGCTACACCTTC. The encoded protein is CASSYGEPYGYTF.

Written as DNA, the CDR3 is TGTGCCAGCAGCGTCCGGCGACAGGGTGCAAATACGCAGTATTTT. Translated, it gives CASSVRRQGANTQYF. The chain is built from TRBV9 and TRBJ2-3; 7 bases are a match to TRBD1. Germline V CDR1 and CDR2: SGDLS, YYNGEE. This CDR3 is 15 amino acids long. V trimming: 2 bases; J trimming: 7 bases; junction bases outside the gene matches: 10. Variable domain in full (rest from reference TRBV9 and TRBJ2-3): DSGVTQTPKHLITATGQRVTLRCSPRSGDLSVYWYQQSLDQGLQFLIQYYNGEERAKGNILERFSAQQFPDLHSELNLSSLELGDSALYFCASSVRRQGANTQYFGPGTRLTVL.

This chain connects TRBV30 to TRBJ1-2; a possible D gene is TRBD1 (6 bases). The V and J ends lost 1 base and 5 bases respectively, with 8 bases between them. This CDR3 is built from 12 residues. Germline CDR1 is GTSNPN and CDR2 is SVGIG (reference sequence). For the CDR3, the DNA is TGTGCCTGGAGTGGCCAGGGGTATGGCTACACCTTC. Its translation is CAWSGQGYGYTF. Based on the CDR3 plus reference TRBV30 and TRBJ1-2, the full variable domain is SQTIHQWPATLVQPVGSPLSLECTVEGTSNPNLYWYRQAAGRGLQLLFYSVGIGQISSEVPQNLSASRPQDRQFILSSKKLLLSDSGFYLCAWSGQGYGYTFGSGTRLTVV.

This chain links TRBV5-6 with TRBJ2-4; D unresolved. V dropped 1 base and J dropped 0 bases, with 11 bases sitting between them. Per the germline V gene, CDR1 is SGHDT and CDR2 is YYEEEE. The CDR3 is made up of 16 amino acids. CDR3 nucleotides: TGTGCCAGCAGCTTGAAGGAGTACCTAGCCAAAAACATTCAGTACTTC. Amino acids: CASSLKEYLAKNIQYF.

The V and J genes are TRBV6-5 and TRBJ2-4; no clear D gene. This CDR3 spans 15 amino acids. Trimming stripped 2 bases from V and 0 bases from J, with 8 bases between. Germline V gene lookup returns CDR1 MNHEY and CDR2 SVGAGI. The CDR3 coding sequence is TGTGCCAGCAGTTACCGCGACTCAGCCAAAAACATTCAGTACTTC. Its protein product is CASSYRDSAKNIQYF.

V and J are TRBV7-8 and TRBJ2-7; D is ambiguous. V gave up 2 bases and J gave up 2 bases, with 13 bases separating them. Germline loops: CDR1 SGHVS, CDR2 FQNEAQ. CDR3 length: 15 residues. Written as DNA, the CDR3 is TGTGCCAGCAGCTTATTTTTTGGCAGCCCCTACGAGCAGTACTTC. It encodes CASSLFFGSPYEQYF.